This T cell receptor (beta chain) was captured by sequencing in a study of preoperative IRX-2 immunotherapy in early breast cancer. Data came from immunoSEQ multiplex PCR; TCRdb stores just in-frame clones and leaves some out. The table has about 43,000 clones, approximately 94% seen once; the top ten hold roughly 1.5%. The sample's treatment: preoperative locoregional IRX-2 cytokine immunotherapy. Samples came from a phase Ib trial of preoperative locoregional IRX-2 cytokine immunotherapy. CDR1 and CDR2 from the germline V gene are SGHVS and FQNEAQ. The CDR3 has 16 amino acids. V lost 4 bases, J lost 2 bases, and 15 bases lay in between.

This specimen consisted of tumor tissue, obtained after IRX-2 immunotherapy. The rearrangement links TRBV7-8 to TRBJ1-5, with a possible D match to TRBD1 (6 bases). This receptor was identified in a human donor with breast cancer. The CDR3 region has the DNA TGTGCCAGCAGCTCTAGTCGGGGGCTCGGCAATCAGCCCCAGCATTTT. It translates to CASSSSRGLGNQPQHF.